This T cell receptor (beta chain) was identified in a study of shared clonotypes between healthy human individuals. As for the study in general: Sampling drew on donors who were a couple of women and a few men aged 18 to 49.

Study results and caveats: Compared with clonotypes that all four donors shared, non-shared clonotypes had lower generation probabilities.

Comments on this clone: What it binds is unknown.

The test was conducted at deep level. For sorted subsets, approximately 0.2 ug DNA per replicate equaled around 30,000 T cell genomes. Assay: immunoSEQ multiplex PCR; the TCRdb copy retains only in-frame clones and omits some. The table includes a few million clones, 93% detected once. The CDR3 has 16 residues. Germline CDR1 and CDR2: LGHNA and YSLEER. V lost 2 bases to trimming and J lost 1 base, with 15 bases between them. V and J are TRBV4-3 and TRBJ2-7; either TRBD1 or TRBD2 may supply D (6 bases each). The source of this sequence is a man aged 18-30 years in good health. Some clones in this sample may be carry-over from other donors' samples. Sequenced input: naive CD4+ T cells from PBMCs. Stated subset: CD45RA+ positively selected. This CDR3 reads CASSQKGGNPSYEQYF. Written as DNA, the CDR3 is TGCGCCAGCAGCCAAAAGGGGGGCAACCCATCCTACGAGCAGTACTTC.